This T cell receptor (beta chain) was sequenced during a study of OX40 agonist ivuxolimab in advanced cancers. The overall study: Ivuxolimab, which patients received intravenously every 2 weeks, was dosed at 0.01 to 10 mg/kg. Three dose-escalation patients had partial responses: one with hepatocellular carcinoma and two with cutaneous melanoma.

Assay used: immunoSEQ multiplex PCR; TCRdb lists only in-frame clones, some missing. The sample gives about 96,000 clones, under 85% of which show up once; approximately 6.3% is in the top ten. Trimming left V 8 bases short and J 5 bases short, with 13 bases between. Germline-derived CDR1 and CDR2 are LNHNV and YYDKDF (reference sequence). The CDR3 sequence is 14 residues long. The rearrangement links TRBV15 to TRBJ1-6; D possibly corresponds to TRBD1 (5 bases). The specimen was CD4+ or CD8+ T cells sorted from blood, collected in a trial of the OX40 agonist ivuxolimab. This receptor was identified in an adult with an advanced solid tumor such as melanoma, head and neck, liver or kidney cancer. The CDR3 coding sequence is TGTGCCACCGGGTTGGGGGGGAATAATTCACCCCTCCACTTT. It codes for CATGLGGNNSPLHF. The variable domain in full, completed from reference TRBV15 and TRBJ1-6, reads DAMVIQNPRYQVTQFGKPVTLSCSQTLNHNVMYWYQQKSSQAPKLLFHYYDKDFNNEADTPDNFQSRRPNTSFCFLDIRSPGLGDTAMYLCATGLGGNNSPLHFGNGTRLTVT.